These 29 T cell receptor beta chains were sequenced from one sample in a study of post-analysis software for immune sequencing data. The library was made from cDNA and included unique molecular identifiers. TCRdb fed the PCR reads into MiXCR, producing one record per CDR3 protein. The sample yields around 710,000 distinct CDR3 sequences, roughly 46% seen once. Findings and limits, study-wide: Patients showed TRBV5-6, TRBV5-1 and TRBV20-1 among roughly 5 TRBV segments more frequent than in controls.

These receptors have no identified antigens. The sequenced sample was blood. The receptors were gathered from a girl aged 5-17 years with multiple sclerosis.

The chain is built from TRBV6-5 and TRBJ1-2, with unresolved D. Germline values: CDR1 MNHEY, CDR2 SVGAGI. V lost 0 bases and J 8 bases, leaving 16 bases between the germline ends. The CDR3 length is 15 residues. The CDR3 DNA is TGTGCCAGCAGTTACTCGCTTCCAGGAGGCCAGGGCTACACCTTC. Translating it yields CASSYSLPGGQGYTF.

This clonotype occurred a few times. The gene calls are TRBV6-5 and TRBJ2-1; 7 nucleotides align to TRBD2. CDR1 and CDR2 (germline): MNHEY, SVGAGI. Trimming took 4 bases from V and 3 from J; bases not matched to a gene: 6. This CDR3 has 15 residues. The CDR3 protein is CASSFAGVSYNEQFF. The CDR3 DNA reads as TGTGCCAGCAGTTTCGCGGGAGTGAGCTACAATGAGCAGTTCTTC.

The CDR3 DNA follows: TGCGCCAGCACTTGGAACGGGGGCGGCCATGGCTACACCTTC. Protein sequence: CASTWNGGGHGYTF. The rearrangement joins TRBV5-1 to TRBJ1-2; possibly TRBD1 for D (6 bases). Trimming shortened V by 6 bases and J by 6 bases, and 18 bases separated the two germline ends. The CDR3 runs to 14 residues. The germline V gene has CDR1 SGHRS and CDR2 YFSETQ.

This clonotype turned up a few times. The J gene is TRBJ2-4, the V gene TRBV27; 11 positions agree with TRBD1. The better agreement between TRBJ2-7 and the DNA end casts doubt on the J call. The CDR3 runs to 17 residues. Germline CDR1 is MNHEY and CDR2 is SMNVEV (reference sequence). This CDR3 reads CASSLSHPGTGGVEQYF. The CDR3 DNA reads TGTGCCAGCAGTTTATCTCATCCCGGGACAGGGGGGGTCGAGCAGTACTTC.

This chain links TRBV12-3 or TRBV12-4 with TRBJ2-2; D remains ambiguous. CDR3 length equals 14 residues. Trimming cost V 4 bases and J 3 bases, with 9 bases left between them. The CDR3 is CASSSDPYTGELFF. The CDR3 DNA reads TGTGCCAGCAGTTCCGACCCTTACACCGGGGAGCTGTTTTTT.

A few counts support this clonotype. As DNA, the CDR3 is TGCAGTGCTAGAGATGCCGACAGTAACTATGGCTACACCTTC. Protein: CSARDADSNYGYTF. V usage is TRBV20-1 and J usage is TRBJ1-2; D possibly corresponds to TRBD1 (5 bases). Germline lookup yields CDR1 DFQATT and CDR2 SNEGSKA (reference sequence). This CDR3 has 14 amino acids. V lost 0 bases and J lost 1, with 9 bases in between.

The chain joins TRBV6-6 to TRBJ1-1; no reliable D call. V gave up 6 bases and J gave up 6 bases, with 17 bases separating them. The germline V gene encodes CDR1 MNHNY and CDR2 SVGAGI (reference sequence). CDR3 length equals 14 residues. This chain's CDR3 is CASREPDGISEAFF. The CDR3 nucleotides are TGTGCCAGCAGAGAACCGGACGGAATCTCTGAAGCTTTCTTT.

The table lists this clonotype with a few counts. The V call is TRBV29-1, the J call TRBJ2-5; D is ambiguous. CDR3 length equals 10 residues. Trimming shortened V by 6 bases and J by 3 bases, and 5 bases separated the two germline ends. CDR1 and CDR2 (germline): SQVTM, ANQGSEA. CDR3 loop: CSVREETQYF. DNA for the CDR3: TGCAGCGTGCGCGAAGAGACCCAGTACTTC. Together with reference TRBV29-1 and TRBJ2-5, the CDR3 gives the full variable domain: SAVISQKPSRDICQRGTSLTIQCQVDSQVTMMFWYRQQPGQSLTLIATANQGSEATYESGFVIDKFPISRPNLTFSTLTVSNMSPEDSSIYLCSVREETQYFGPGTRLLVL.

A remark on this clonotype: Sequence at one end of the junction differs from germline and may be a read error. The V call is TRBV6-1, the J call TRBJ2-4; 9 bases match TRBD2. The CDR3 is made up of 13 amino acids. Germline-derived CDR1 and CDR2 are MNHNS and SASEGT. The CDR3 nucleotides are TGTGTCAGCAGTTTAGCGGGAGATCCTGGGCAGTACTTC. Translating it yields CVSSLAGDPGQYF.

This clonotype was detected a few times. Germline is not matched at one junction end, which may reflect a read error. J is TRBJ2-1 and V is TRBV6-1; 7 bases align to TRBD1. CDR3 size: 19 residues. Germline-derived CDR1 and CDR2 are MNHNS and SASEGT. This chain's CDR3 is CASSEVFGMRDRSSNGQFF. The CDR3 nucleotides are TGTGCCAGCAGTGAAGTCTTCGGGATGAGGGACAGATCTAGTAATGGGCAGTTCTTC.

The CDR3: CASSPLDHEQFF. CDR3 nucleotide sequence: TGTGCCAGCAGCCCCTTGGATCATGAGCAGTTCTTC. The rearrangement joins TRBV25-1 to TRBJ2-1; D remains ambiguous. Germline V gene sequence: CDR1 MGHDK, CDR2 SYGVNS. The CDR3 consists of 12 residues. V was cut by 6 bases and J by 8 bases, with 11 bases left in between.

The chain combines TRBV6-5 with TRBJ2-3; 7 bases are shared with TRBD2. Per germline, CDR1 MNHEY and CDR2 SVGAGI. Trimming at V came to 1 base and at J to 2 bases, leaving 12 bases not matched to a gene. The CDR3 spans 18 residues. CDR3 in amino acids: CASSYFPLGSGTTDTQYF. Here the CDR3 DNA reads TGTGCCAGCAGTTACTTTCCCCTGGGGAGCGGGACCACAGATACGCAGTATTTT.

This clonotype was detected only a few times. V gene TRBV7-9 combines with J gene TRBJ2-7; TRBD1 aligns across 9 bases. The germline gives CDR1 SEHNR, CDR2 FQNEAQ (reference sequence). The CDR3 spans 16 residues. J gave up 1 base and V 5 bases, and 9 bases lay outside the gene matches. In nucleotides, the CDR3 is TGTGCCAGCAGCCACCCCCGACAGGGGGTATCCTACGAGCAGTACTTC. It is translated as CASSHPRQGVSYEQYF.

The chain is built from TRBV29-1 and TRBJ2-1, with 10 bases that match TRBD2. Looked up from germline, CDR1 is SQVTM and CDR2 is ANQGSEA. This CDR3 is 12 amino acids long. V shed 6 bases and J 8 bases; nucleotides not matched to a gene: 4. CDR3 in amino acids: CSVRGLADEQFF. CDR3 in DNA: TGCAGCGTACGCGGACTAGCGGATGAGCAGTTCTTC.

This clonotype was recorded a few times. An end of the junction differs from the germline gene, which may be a read error. This chain connects TRBV20-1 to TRBJ2-3; TRBD2 agrees at 13 bases. The CDR3 is 15 amino acids. Germline V lookup: CDR1 DFQATT, CDR2 SNEGSKA (reference sequence). The CDR3 region is CSARGTSGSTDTRYF. The CDR3 DNA is TGCAGTGCTAGAGGGACTAGCGGGAGCACAGATACGCGGTATTTT.

The chain couples TRBV5-5 to TRBJ2-3, with D possibly matching TRBD2 (6 bases). This CDR3 comprises 14 residues. CDR1 is SGHKS and CDR2 is YYEKEE in the germline V gene (reference sequence). Trimming took 4 bases from V and 3 from J, leaving 12 bases between them. Here the CDR3 reads CASSPGADTDTQYF. The CDR3 bases are TGTGCCAGCAGCCCGGGAGCGGATACAGATACGCAGTATTTT.

The V gene is TRBV12-3 or TRBV12-4, the J gene TRBJ2-7; 12 bases are a match to TRBD2. V gave up 6 bases and J gave up 5 bases; unmatched junction bases: 5. The CDR3 spans 14 residues. As DNA, the CDR3 is TGTGCCAGCAGCCCGACTAGCGGGAGTAACGAGCAGTACTTC. Its translation is CASSPTSGSNEQYF.

This clonotype was observed a few times. The CDR3 nucleotides are TGTGCCAGCAGCCGAAAGCGGGAGGGCCGCAATGAGCAGTTCTTC. This translates into CASSRKREGRNEQFF. V usage is TRBV11-1 and J usage is TRBJ2-1, with 10 nucleotides matching TRBD2. V was clipped by 5 bases and J by 6 bases; unmatched bases: 7. The V gene's germline CDR1 is SGHAT and CDR2 FQDESV (reference sequence). The CDR3 consists of 15 residues. Drawing the rest from reference TRBV11-1 and TRBJ2-1, the complete variable domain is EAEVAQSPRYKITEKSQAVAFWCDPISGHATLYWYRQILGQGPELLVQFQDESVVDDSQLPKDRFSAERLKGVDSTLKIQPAELGDSAMYLCASSRKREGRNEQFFGPGTRLTVL.

This clonotype was observed a handful of times. This rearrangement joins TRBV5-1 to TRBJ2-7, with TRBD1 identical over 9 bases. Losses at the gene ends were 4 bases for V and 0 bases for J; bases not matched to a gene: 5. The CDR3 is made up of 15 amino acids. Germline CDR1 and CDR2: SGHRS and YFSETQ. DNA for the CDR3: TGCGCCAGCAGCCTGGGGACAGGGCACTCCTACGAGCAGTACTTC. Translation gives CASSLGTGHSYEQYF.

The V gene is TRBV6-6, the J gene TRBJ2-7, with a weak D call TRBD1 (5 bases). The CDR3 runs 13 residues. Trimming removed 5 bases from V and 0 bases from J, with 8 bases in between. Per the germline V gene, CDR1 is MNHNY and CDR2 is SVGAGI (reference sequence). The DNA of the CDR3 is TGTGCCAGCAGTGTAGGGGCCTCCTACGAGCAGTACTTC. This codes for CASSVGASYEQYF.

The V and J genes are TRBV7-6 and TRBJ2-1; D remains ambiguous. CDR3 size: 17 residues. Trimming shortened V by 1 base and J by 0 bases, and 13 bases separated the two germline ends. In germline, CDR1 is SGHVS, CDR2 FNYEAQ. The CDR3, as DNA: TGTGCCAGCAGCTTAGAGGTGTCATGGATCTCCTACAATGAGCAGTTCTTC. It yields the protein CASSLEVSWISYNEQFF.

Only a few counts were recorded for this clonotype. The chain combines TRBV10-2 with TRBJ1-1; unclear D gene. V was clipped by 6 bases and J by 2 bases, with 13 bases between them. Germline assignment: CDR1 WSHSY and CDR2 SAAADI. The CDR3 is made up of 14 amino acids. CDR3 sequence (DNA): TGCGCCAGCAGCCCGGGCCGGACCAACACTGAAGCTTTCTTT. It translates to CASSPGRTNTEAFF.

The chain recombines TRBV3-1 with TRBJ2-6, with D perhaps TRBD2 (5 bases). Germline CDR1 is LGHDT and CDR2 is YNNKEL (reference sequence). V was shortened by 4 bases and J by 0 bases, with 10 bases between the two germline ends. The CDR3 has 16 amino acids. Here the CDR3 reads CASSRQTSSGANVLTF. The DNA of the CDR3 is TGTGCCAGCAGCCGCCAAACTAGCTCTGGGGCCAACGTCCTGACTTTC.

The chain is built from TRBV20-1 and TRBJ2-7, with 15 positions matching TRBD2. The V and J ends lost 1 base and 3 bases, in that order; junction bases with no gene match: 13. Germline values: CDR1 DFQATT, CDR2 SNEGSKA (reference sequence). The CDR3 contains 19 residues. The CDR3 nucleotides are TGCAGTGCTAGAGGGGGACTAGCGGGAGGCCCGTCCCATTACTACGAGCAGTACTTC. Amino acids: CSARGGLAGGPSHYYEQYF.

The J gene is TRBJ2-2, the V gene TRBV5-1; TRBD2 might be the D (7 bases). Per the germline V gene, CDR1 is SGHRS and CDR2 is YFSETQ. The CDR3 is made up of 16 amino acids. Trimming removed 2 bases at V and 3 bases at J, with 14 bases between. CDR3 region: CASSFKQGGDTGELFF. CDR3 coding DNA: TGCGCCAGCAGCTTCAAACAGGGAGGGGACACCGGGGAGCTGTTTTTT.

V gene TRBV6-1 combines with J gene TRBJ1-1, with 9 bases aligning to TRBD1. V gave up 8 bases and J gave up 1 base; unmatched junction bases: 2. Per germline, CDR1 MNHNS and CDR2 SASEGT. The CDR3 is 13 residues long. In DNA form, the CDR3 reads TGTGCCAGCGCGGACAGGGGGAACACTGAAGCTTTCTTT. Encoded protein: CASADRGNTEAFF.

The chain carries TRBV12-3 or TRBV12-4 and TRBJ1-2; no definite D call. The CDR3 has 15 amino acids. Trimming took 0 bases from V and 7 from J, leaving 15 bases between them. CDR3 protein: CASSLATSPMGGYTF. The CDR3 DNA reads TGTGCCAGCAGTTTAGCGACCTCCCCAATGGGTGGCTACACCTTC.

The rearrangement joins TRBV5-1 to TRBJ2-7, with 10 bases identical to TRBD2. Losses at the gene ends were 0 bases for V and 0 bases for J; bases not matched to a gene: 6. This CDR3 region has 17 residues. The V gene's germline CDR1 is SGHRS and CDR2 YFSETQ. The CDR3 nucleotides read TGCGCCAGCAGCTTGGAGGCTAGCGGGAGTGGCTCCTACGAGCAGTACTTC. Encoded protein: CASSLEASGSGSYEQYF.

This clonotype was counted between two and nine times. CDR3 nucleotide sequence: TGCAAGCTCCCCGGTGAGCAGTTCTTC. This sequence encodes CKLPGEQFF. The chain links TRBV20-1 to TRBJ2-1; the D is unclear. The CDR3 is 9 amino acids. Germline-derived CDR1 and CDR2 are DFQATT and SNEGSKA (reference sequence).